This T cell receptor (beta chain) was documented in a study of shared clonotypes between healthy human individuals. Cells designated naive CD8 were CD45RO-negative and were positively selected for CCR7, with terminally differentiated effector memory CD45RA+ cells excluded. TCRdb's table, derived via immunoSEQ multiplex PCR, lists solely in-frame clones and lacks some. Of about 580,000 clones listed, roughly 98% were seen once; the top ten hold 0.3%. CDR3 length: 17 amino acids. In germline, CDR1 is SGDLS, CDR2 YYNGEE. Trimming removed 4 bases from V and 5 bases from J; junction bases left unmatched: 18.

This TCR was recovered from a man aged 25 to 45 in good health. The sample consisted of naive CD8+ T cells sorted from blood. This rearrangement joins TRBV9 to TRBJ2-7; 7 bases fit TRBD2. The CDR3 region has the DNA TGTGCCAGCAGCACAGGACTAGACAGCGTGTTGAGGAACGAGCAGTACTTC. This translates into CASSTGLDSVLRNEQYF.